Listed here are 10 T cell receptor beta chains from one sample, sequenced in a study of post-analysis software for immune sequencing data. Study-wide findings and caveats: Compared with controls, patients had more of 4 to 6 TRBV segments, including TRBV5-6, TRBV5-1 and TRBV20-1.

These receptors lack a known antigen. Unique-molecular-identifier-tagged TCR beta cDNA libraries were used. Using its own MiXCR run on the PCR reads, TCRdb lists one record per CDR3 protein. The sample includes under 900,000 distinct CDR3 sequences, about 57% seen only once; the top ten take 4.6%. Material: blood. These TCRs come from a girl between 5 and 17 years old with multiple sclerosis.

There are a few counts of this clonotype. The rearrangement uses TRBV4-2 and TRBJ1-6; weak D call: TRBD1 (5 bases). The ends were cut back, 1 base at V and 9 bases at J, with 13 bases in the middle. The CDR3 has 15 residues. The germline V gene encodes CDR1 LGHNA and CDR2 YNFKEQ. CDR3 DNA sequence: TGTGCCAGCAGCCAAGTAGGGGCAAATGGTTCACCCCTCCACTTT. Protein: CASSQVGANGSPLHF.

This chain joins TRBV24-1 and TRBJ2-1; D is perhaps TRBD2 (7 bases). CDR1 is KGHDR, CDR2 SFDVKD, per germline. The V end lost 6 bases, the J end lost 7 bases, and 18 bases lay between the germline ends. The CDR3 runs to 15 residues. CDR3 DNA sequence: TGTGCCACCAGTTCGGGGGGCCTAGTGAGGAATGAGCAGTTCTTC. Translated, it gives CATSSGGLVRNEQFF.

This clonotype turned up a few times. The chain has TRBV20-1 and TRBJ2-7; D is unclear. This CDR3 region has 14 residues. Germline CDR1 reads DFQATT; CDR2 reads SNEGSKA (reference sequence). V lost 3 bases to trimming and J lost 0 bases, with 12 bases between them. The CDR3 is CSASRITDSYEQYF. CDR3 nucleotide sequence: TGCAGTGCTAGTCGGATCACGGACTCCTACGAGCAGTACTTC.

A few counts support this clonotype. Here the CDR3 reads CSARSPDSGGTDTQYF. As DNA, the CDR3 is TGCAGTGCTAGATCCCCAGATAGCGGGGGCACAGATACGCAGTATTTT. The rearrangement links TRBV20-1 to TRBJ2-3, with TRBD2 matching 8 bases. V was clipped by 2 bases and J by 1 base; unmatched bases: 8. CDR3 length: 16 amino acids. In germline, CDR1 is DFQATT, CDR2 SNEGSKA (reference sequence).

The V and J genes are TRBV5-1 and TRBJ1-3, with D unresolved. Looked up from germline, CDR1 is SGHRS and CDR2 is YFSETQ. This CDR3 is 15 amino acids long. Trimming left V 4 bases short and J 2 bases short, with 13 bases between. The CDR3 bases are TGCGCCAGCAGCGTGGAGGCCTCCGCTGGAAACACCATATATTTT. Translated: CASSVEASAGNTIYF. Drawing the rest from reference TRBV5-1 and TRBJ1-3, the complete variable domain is KAGVTQTPRYLIKTRGQQVTLSCSPISGHRSVSWYQQTPGQGLQFLFEYFSETQRNKGNFPGRFSGRQFSNSRSEMNVSTLELGDSALYLCASSVEASAGNTIYFGEGSWLTVV.

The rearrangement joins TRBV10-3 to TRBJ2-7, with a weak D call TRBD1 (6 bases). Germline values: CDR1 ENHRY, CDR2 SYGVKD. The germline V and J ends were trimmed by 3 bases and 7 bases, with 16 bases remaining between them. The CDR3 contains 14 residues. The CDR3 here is CAISDLQGLGEQYF. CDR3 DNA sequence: TGTGCCATCAGTGACCTCCAGGGGCTCGGAGAGCAGTACTTC.

CDR3 protein: CASSSTAVLKYEQYF. The CDR3, as DNA: TGTGCCAGCAGCTCGACAGCGGTACTAAAGTACGAGCAGTACTTC. The V call is TRBV7-9, the J call TRBJ2-5; D may correspond to TRBD1 or TRBD2 (5 bases each). The J call may be incorrect, as the DNA end agrees better with TRBJ2-7. CDR3 length: 15 residues. Germline CDR1 and CDR2: SEHNR and FQNEAQ (reference sequence).

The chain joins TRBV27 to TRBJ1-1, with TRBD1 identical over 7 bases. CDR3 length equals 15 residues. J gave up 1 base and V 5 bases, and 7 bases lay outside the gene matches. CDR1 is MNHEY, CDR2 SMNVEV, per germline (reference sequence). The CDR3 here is CASSTQRTGNTEAFF. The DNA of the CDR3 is TGTGCCAGCAGTACCCAGAGGACAGGGAACACTGAAGCTTTCTTT.

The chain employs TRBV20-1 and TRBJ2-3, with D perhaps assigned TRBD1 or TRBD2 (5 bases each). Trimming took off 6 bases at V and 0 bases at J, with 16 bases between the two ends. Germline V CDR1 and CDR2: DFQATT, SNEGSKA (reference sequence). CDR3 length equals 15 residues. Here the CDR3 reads CSAPVLGTSTDTQYF. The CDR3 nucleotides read TGCAGTGCCCCGGTGTTAGGGACGAGCACAGATACGCAGTATTTT.

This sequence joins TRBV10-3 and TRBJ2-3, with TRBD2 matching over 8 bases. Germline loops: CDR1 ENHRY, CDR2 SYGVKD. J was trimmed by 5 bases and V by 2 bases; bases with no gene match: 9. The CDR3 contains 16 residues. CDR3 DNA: TGTGCCATCAGTGAGGGAGGGGCGGGGGGAAGAGATACGCAGTATTTT. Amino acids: CAISEGGAGGRDTQYF.